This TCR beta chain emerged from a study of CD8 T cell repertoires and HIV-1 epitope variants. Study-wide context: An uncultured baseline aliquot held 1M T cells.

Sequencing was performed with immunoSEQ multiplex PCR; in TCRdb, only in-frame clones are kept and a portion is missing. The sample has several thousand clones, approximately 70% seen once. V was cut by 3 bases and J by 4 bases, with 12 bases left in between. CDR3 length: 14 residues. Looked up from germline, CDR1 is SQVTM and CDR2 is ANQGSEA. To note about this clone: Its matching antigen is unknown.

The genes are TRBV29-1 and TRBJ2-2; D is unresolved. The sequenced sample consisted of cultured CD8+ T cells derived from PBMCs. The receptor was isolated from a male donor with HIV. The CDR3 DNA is TGCAGCGTTGACGACACCCTCGGCACCGGGGAGCTGTTTTTT. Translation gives CSVDDTLGTGELFF.